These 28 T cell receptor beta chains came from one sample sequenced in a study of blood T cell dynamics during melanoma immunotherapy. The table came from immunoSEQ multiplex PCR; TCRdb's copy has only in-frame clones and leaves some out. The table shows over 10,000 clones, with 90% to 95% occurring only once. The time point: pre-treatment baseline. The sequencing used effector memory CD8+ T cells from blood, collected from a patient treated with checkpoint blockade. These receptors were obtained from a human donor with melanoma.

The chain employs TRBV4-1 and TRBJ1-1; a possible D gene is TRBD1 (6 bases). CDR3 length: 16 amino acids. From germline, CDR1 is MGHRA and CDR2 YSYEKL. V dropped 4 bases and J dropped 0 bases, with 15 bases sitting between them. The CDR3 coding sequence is TGCGCCAGCAGCCTTAAGATGGGGGCGGTGAACACTGAAGCTTTCTTT. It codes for CASSLKMGAVNTEAFF.

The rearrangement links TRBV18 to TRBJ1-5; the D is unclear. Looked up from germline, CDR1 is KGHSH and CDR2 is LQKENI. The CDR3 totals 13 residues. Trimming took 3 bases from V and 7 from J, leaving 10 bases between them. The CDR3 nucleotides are TGTGCCAGCTCACCTGCGGAAGGGCAGCCCCAGCATTTT. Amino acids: CASSPAEGQPQHF.

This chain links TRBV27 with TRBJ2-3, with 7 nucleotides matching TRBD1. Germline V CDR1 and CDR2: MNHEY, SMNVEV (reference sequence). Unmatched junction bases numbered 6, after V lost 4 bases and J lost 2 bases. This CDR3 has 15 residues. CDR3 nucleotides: TGTGCCAGCAGTTCATGGACAGGAGCCACAGATACGCAGTATTTT. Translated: CASSSWTGATDTQYF.

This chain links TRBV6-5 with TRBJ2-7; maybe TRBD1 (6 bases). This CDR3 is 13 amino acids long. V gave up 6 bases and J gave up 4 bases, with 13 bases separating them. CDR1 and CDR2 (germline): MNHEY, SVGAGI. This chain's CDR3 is CASSPGAIYEQYF. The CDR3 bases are TGTGCCAGCAGCCCAGGGGCAATATACGAGCAGTACTTC.

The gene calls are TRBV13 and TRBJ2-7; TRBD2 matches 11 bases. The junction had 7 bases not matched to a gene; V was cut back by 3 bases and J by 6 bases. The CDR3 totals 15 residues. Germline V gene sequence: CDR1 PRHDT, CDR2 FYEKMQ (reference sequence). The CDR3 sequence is CASSFRTSGPSEQYF. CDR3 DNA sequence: TGTGCCAGCAGCTTCCGGACTAGCGGGCCTTCCGAGCAGTACTTC.

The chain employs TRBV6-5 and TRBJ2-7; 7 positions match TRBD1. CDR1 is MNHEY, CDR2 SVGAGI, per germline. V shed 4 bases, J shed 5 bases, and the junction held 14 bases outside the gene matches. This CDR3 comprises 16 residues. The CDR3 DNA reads TGTGCCAGCAGTTCCTTATTCGGGACAGTCAGAGACGAGCAGTACTTC. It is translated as CASSSLFGTVRDEQYF.

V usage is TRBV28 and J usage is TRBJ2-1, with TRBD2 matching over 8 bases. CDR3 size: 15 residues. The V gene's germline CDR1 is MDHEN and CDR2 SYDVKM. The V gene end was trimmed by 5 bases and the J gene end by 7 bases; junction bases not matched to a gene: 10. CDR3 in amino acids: CASSAPGLETNEQFF. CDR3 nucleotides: TGTGCCAGCAGTGCCCCGGGACTAGAAACTAATGAGCAGTTCTTC.

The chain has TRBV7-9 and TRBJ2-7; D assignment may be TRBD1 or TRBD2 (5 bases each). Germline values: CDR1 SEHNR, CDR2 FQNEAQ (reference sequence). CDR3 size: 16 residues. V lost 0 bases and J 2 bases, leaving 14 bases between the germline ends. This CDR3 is CASSLAGAASPYEQYF. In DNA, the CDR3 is TGTGCCAGCAGCTTAGCCGGGGCAGCCTCACCCTACGAGCAGTACTTC.

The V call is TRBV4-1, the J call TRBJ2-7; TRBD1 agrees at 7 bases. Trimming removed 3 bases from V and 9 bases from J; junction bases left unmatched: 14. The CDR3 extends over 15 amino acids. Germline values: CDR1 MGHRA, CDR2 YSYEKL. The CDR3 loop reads CASSQDGQDLSVQYF. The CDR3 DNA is TGCGCCAGCAGCCAGGACGGACAGGATCTATCTGTGCAGTACTTC.

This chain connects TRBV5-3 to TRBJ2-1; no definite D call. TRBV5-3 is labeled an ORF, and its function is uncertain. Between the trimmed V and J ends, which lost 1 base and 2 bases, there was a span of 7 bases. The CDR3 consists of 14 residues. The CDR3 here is CARSLTGAYNEQFF. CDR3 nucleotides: TGTGCCAGAAGCTTGACCGGTGCCTACAATGAGCAGTTCTTC.

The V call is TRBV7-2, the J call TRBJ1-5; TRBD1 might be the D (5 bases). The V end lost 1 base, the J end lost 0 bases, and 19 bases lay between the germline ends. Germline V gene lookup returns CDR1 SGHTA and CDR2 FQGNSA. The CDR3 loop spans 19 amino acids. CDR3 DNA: TGTGCCAGCAGCTTAGAAGGCGGGGGGAGTGATTATAGCAATCAGCCCCAGCATTTT. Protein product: CASSLEGGGSDYSNQPQHF.

CDR3: CASSTPGRNEQYF. CDR3 DNA: TGTGCCAGCAGCACCCCAGGGAGAAACGAGCAGTACTTC. The rearrangement uses TRBV7-9 and TRBJ2-7; either TRBD1 or TRBD2 may supply D (5 bases each). Germline V gene data show CDR1 as SEHNR and CDR2 as FQNEAQ (reference sequence). The V end was cut by 5 bases, the J end by 5 bases, with 13 bases between. There are 13 residues in the CDR3.

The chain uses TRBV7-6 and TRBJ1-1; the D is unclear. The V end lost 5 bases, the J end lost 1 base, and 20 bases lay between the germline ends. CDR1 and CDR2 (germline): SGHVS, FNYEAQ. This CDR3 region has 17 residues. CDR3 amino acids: CASSLPLEGRSNTEAFF. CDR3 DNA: TGTGCCAGCAGCCTCCCTCTCGAGGGTCGGTCGAACACTGAAGCTTTCTTT.

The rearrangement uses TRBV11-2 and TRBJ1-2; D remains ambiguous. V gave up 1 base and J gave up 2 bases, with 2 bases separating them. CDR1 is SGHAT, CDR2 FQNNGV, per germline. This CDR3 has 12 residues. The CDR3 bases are TGTGCCAGCAGCTTAGTAAACTATGGCTACACCTTC. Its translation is CASSLVNYGYTF.

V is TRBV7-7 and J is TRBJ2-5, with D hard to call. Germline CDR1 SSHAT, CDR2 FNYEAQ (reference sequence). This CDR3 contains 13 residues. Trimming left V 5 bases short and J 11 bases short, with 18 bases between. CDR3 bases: TGTGCCAGCAGCCCAACCCCGGACGGACCGCAGTACTTC. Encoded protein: CASSPTPDGPQYF.

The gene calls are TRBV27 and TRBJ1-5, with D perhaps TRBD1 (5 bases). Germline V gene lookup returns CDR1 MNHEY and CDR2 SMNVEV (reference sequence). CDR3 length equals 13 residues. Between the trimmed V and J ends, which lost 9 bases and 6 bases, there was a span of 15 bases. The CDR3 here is CARAGGFIQPQHF. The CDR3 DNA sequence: TGTGCCAGGGCCGGGGGGTTCATTCAGCCCCAGCATTTT.

The CDR3 reads CASSPITGARQFF. Here the CDR3 DNA reads TGTGCCAGCAGCCCTATCACGGGAGCTCGGCAGTTCTTC. This sequence joins TRBV27 and TRBJ2-1; D is perhaps TRBD2 (6 bases). Germline CDR1 reads MNHEY; CDR2 reads SMNVEV (reference sequence). The germline V and J ends were trimmed by 6 bases and 12 bases, with 18 bases remaining between them. The CDR3 runs 13 residues.

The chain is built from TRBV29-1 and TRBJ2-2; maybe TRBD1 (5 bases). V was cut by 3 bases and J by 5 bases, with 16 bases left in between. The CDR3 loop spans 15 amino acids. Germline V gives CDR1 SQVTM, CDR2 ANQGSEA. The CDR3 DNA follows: TGCAGCGTTGACCTTCTCGACAGACCTACCGGGGAGCTGTTTTTT. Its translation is CSVDLLDRPTGELFF.

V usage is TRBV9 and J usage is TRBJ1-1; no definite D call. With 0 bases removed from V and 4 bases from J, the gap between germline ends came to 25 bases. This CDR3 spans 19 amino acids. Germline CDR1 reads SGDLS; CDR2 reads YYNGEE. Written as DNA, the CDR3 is TGTGCCAGCAGCGTAGTGGAATCGAGACCTTCAGGCTTGGCCACTGAAGCTTTCTTT. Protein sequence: CASSVVESRPSGLATEAFF.

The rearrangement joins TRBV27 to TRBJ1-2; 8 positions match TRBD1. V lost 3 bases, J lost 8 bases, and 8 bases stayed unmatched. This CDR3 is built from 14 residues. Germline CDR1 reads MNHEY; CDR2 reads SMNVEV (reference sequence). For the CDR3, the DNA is TGTGCCAGCAGTTTCTCAGGGGGCGCGGGCGGCTACACCTTC. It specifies CASSFSGGAGGYTF.

The CDR3 loop reads CASSPRTTYEQYF. CDR3 DNA sequence: TGTGCCAGCAGTCCACGGACTACCTACGAGCAGTACTTC. V and J are TRBV6-6 and TRBJ2-7; a possible D gene is TRBD2 (6 bases). This CDR3 has 13 residues. With 5 bases removed from V and 2 bases from J, the gap between germline ends came to 10 bases. The V gene's germline CDR1 is MNHNY and CDR2 SVGAGI (reference sequence).

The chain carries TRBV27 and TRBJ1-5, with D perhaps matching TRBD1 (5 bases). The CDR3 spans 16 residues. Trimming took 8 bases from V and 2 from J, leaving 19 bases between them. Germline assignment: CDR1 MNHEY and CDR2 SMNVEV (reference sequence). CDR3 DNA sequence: TGTGCCAGCCTCATTGGGGGTAAATTTGGCAATCAGCCCCAGCATTTT. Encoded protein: CASLIGGKFGNQPQHF.

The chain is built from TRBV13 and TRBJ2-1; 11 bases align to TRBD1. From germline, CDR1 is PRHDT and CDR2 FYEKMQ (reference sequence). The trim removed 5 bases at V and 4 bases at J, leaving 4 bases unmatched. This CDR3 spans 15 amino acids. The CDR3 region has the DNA TGTGCCAGCAGCGCGGACAGGGGGCCTTACAATGAGCAGTTCTTC. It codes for CASSADRGPYNEQFF.

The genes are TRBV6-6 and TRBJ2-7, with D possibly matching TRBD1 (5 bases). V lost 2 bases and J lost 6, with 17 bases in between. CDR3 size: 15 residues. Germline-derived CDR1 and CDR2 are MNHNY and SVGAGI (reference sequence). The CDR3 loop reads CASSYNVPGSGEQYF. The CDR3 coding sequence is TGTGCCAGCAGTTACAATGTTCCAGGGTCGGGCGAGCAGTACTTC.

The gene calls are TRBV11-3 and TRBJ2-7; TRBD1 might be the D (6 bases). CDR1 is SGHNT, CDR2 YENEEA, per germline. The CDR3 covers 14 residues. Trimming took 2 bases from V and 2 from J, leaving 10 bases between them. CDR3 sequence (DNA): TGTGCCAGCAGCTTAACAGGGACGACCTACGAGCAGTACTTC. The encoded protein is CASSLTGTTYEQYF.

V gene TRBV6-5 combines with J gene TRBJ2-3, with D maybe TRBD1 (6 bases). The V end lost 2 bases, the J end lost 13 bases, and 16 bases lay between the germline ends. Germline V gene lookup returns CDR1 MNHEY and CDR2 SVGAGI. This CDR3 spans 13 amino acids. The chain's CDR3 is CASSYPGQRQEYF. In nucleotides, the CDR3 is TGTGCCAGCAGTTACCCCGGACAGCGGCAGGAGTATTTT.

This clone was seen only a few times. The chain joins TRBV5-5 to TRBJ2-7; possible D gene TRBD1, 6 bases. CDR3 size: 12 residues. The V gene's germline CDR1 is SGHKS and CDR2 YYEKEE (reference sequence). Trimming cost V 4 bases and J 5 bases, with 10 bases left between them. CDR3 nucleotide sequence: TGTGCCAGCAGCCCGAACAGGGACGAGCAGTACTTC. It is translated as CASSPNRDEQYF.

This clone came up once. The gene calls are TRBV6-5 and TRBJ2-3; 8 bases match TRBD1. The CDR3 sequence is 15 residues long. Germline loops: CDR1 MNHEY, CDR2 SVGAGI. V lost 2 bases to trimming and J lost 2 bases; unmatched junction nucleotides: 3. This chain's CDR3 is CASSYRDRITDTQYF. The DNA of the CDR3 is TGTGCCAGCAGTTACCGGGACAGGATCACAGATACGCAGTATTTT.